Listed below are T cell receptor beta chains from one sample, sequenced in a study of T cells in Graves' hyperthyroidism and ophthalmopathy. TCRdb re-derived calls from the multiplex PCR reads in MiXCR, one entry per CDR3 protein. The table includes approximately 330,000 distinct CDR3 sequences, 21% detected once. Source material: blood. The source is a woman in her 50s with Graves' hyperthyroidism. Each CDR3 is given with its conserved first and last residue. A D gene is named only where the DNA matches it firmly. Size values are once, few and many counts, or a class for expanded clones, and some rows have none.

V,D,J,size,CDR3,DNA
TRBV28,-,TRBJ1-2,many,CASSLFKADYGYTF,TGTGCCAGCAGCCTCTTTAAAGCTGACTATGGCTACACCTTC
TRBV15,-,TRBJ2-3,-,CVTSRDPIYGTDTQYF,TGTGTCACCAGCAGAGATCCCATCTATGGCACAGATACGCAGTATTTT
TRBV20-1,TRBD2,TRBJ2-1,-,CSARVLAGNEQFF,TGCAGTGCTAGAGTACTAGCGGGTAATGAGCAGTTCTTC
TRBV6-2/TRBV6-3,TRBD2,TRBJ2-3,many,CASSYGLAGGSTDTQYF,TGTGCCAGCAGTTACGGACTAGCGGGGGGCTCCACAGATACGCAGTATTTT
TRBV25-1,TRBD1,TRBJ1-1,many,CASSVLQGATEAFF,TGTGCCAGCAGTGTTCTCCAGGGGGCTACTGAAGCTTTCTTT
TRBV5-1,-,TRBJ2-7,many,CASSLKGFTYEQYF,TGCGCCAGCAGCTTGAAGGGGTTTACCTACGAGCAGTACTTC
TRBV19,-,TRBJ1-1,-,CASSFRRGVNTEAFF,TGTGCCAGTAGTTTTCGCCGGGGGGTCAACACTGAAGCTTTCTTT
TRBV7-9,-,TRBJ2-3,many,CASSLGGVTDTQYF,TGTGCCAGCAGCTTAGGGGGGGTCACAGATACGCAGTATTTT
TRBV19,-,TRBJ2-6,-,CASCPGSGANVLTF,TGTGCCAGTTGTCCGGGCTCTGGGGCCAACGTCCTGACTTTC
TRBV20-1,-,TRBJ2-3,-,CSAMPFLGLYTDTQYF,TGCAGTGCCATGCCTTTTTTAGGACTTTACACAGATACGCAGTATTTT
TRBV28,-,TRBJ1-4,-,CASSGAVGDEKLFF,TGTGCCAGTAGTGGGGCAGTTGGTGATGAAAAACTGTTTTTT
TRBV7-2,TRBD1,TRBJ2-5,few,CASSPRRTGAGARETQYF,TGTGCCAGCAGCCCCCGGAGGACAGGGGCCGGGGCGAGAGAGACCCAGTACTTC
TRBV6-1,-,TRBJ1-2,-,CASKDSITGYTF,TGTGCCAGCAAAGACAGTATTACTGGCTACACCTTC
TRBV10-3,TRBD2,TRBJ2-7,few,CAISTGGYEQYF,TGTGCCATCAGCACGGGGGGCTACGAGCAGTACTTC
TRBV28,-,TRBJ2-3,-,CASLHPGGPTQYF,TGTGCCAGCCTACACCCCGGGGGCCCTACGCAGTATTTT
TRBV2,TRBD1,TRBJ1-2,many,CASFKGQASYGYTF,TGTGCCAGCTTTAAGGGACAGGCGAGCTATGGCTACACCTTC
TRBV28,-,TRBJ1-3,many,CASSLTGRGNTIYF,TGTGCCAGCAGTCTGACAGGCCGCGGAAACACCATATATTTT
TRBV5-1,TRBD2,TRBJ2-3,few,CASSLAAGGTDTQYF,TGCGCCAGCAGCTTGGCCGCGGGGGGCACAGATACGCAGTATTTT
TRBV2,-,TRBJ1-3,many,CASYMWESGNTIYF,TGTGCCAGCTACATGTGGGAATCTGGAAACACCATATATTTT
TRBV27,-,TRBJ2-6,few,CASKYRQGSSHSGANVLTF,TGTGCCAGCAAATACCGGCAGGGTTCTTCCCATTCTGGGGCCAACGTCCTGACTTTC
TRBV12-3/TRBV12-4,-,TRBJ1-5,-,CASSPPDSNQPQHF,TGTGCCAGCAGTCCCCCCGATAGCAATCAGCCCCAGCATTTT
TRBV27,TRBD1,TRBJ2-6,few,CASSLQDRVGSGANVLTF,TGTGCCAGCAGTTTACAGGACAGGGTGGGGTCTGGGGCCAACGTCCTGACTTTC
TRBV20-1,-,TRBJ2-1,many,CSAVPGTGRNEQFF,TGCAGTGCTGTTCCCGGGACGGGAAGGAATGAGCAGTTCTTC
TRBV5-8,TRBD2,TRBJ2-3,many,CASPDLAGSTDTQYF,TGTGCCAGCCCAGACTTAGCGGGGTCCACAGATACGCAGTATTTT
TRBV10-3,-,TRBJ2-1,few,CAISESLRDSYNEQFF,TGTGCCATCAGTGAGTCTTTGCGGGACTCCTACAATGAGCAGTTCTTC
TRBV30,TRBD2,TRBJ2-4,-,CARTLPGLAVEYF,TGTGCCCGGACCTTACCGGGGCTAGCGGTTGAGTACTTC
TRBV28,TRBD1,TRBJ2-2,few,CASISSGQGNTGELFF,TGTGCCAGCATTTCATCGGGACAGGGGAACACCGGGGAGCTGTTTTTT
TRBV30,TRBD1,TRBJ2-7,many,CAWAPGQGTEQYF,TGTGCCTGGGCACCGGGACAGGGGACCGAGCAGTACTTC
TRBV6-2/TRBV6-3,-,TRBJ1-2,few,CASSVTVNYGYTF,TGTGCCAGCAGTGTTACGGTTAACTATGGCTACACCTTC
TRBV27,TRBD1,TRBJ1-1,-,CASRKDREETEAFF,TGTGCCAGCAGGAAAGACAGGGAGGAAACTGAAGCTTTCTTT
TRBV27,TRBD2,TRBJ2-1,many,CASAQRGSYNEQFF,TGTGCCAGCGCCCAGCGGGGGTCCTACAATGAGCAGTTCTTC
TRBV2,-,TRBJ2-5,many,CASRLSGGAETQYF,TGTGCCAGCAGGCTATCCGGAGGGGCGGAGACCCAGTACTTC
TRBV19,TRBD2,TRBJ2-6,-,CASTLGGAGANVLTF,TGTGCCAGTACCCTGGGGGGGGCTGGGGCCAACGTCCTGACTTTC
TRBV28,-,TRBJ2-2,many,CASKKAKETNTGELFF,TGTGCCAGCAAGAAGGCCAAGGAGACGAACACCGGGGAGCTGTTTTTT
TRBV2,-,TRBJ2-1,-,CASSQGPTANNEQFF,TGTGCCAGCAGCCAAGGACCGACAGCGAACAATGAGCAGTTCTTC
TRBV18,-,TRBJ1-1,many,CASSPKSWNTEAFF,TGTGCCAGCTCGCCAAAATCGTGGAACACTGAAGCTTTCTTT
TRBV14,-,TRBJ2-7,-,CASSQDLGWYEQYF,TGTGCCAGCAGCCAAGATCTGGGCTGGTACGAGCAGTACTTC
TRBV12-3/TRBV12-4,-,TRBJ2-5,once,CASSFTAGEETQYF,TGTGCCAGCAGTTTTACGGCGGGTGAAGAGACCCAGTACTTC
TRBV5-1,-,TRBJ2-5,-,CASSLDLWGSRETQYF,TGCGCCAGCAGCTTGGACCTTTGGGGGAGTCGGGAGACCCAGTACTTC
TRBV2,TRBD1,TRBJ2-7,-,CASKGQGAYEQYF,TGTGCCAGCAAGGGACAGGGTGCCTACGAGCAGTACTTC
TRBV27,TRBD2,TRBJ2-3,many,CASSFGGSTDTQYF,TGTGCCAGCAGCTTCGGGGGGAGCACAGATACGCAGTATTTT
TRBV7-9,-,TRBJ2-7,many,CASSSPGARYEQYF,TGTGCCAGCAGCTCCCCGGGGGCGCGCTACGAGCAGTACTTC
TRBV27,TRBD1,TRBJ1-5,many,CASSPGTGRNQPQHF,TGTGCCAGCAGTCCCGGGACAGGGAGAAATCAGCCCCAGCATTTT
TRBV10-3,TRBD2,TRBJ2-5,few,CAGRTSGGEETQYF,TGTGCCGGCCGGACTAGCGGGGGGGAAGAGACCCAGTACTTC
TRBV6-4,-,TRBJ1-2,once,CASTQGQGYTF,TGTGCCAGCACCCAGGGGCAAGGCTACACCTTC
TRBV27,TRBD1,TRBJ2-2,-,CASSSPWDRGSTGELFF,TGTGCCAGCAGTTCACCTTGGGACAGGGGTTCCACCGGGGAGCTGTTTTTT
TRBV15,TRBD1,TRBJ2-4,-,CATSRGTGGIAKNIQYF,TGTGCCACCAGCAGAGGGACAGGGGGAATAGCCAAAAACATTCAGTACTTC
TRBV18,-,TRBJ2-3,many,CASSELGASTDTQYF,TGTGCCAGCTCAGAGTTGGGGGCTAGCACAGATACGCAGTATTTT
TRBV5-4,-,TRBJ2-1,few,CASSLQSLDEQFF,TGTGCCAGCAGCCTACAGTCGTTGGATGAGCAGTTCTTC
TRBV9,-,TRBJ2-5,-,CASSASSGQETQYF,TGTGCCAGCAGCGCCAGTAGCGGCCAAGAGACCCAGTACTTC
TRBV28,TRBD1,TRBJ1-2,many,CASSPSDRAAGYTF,TGTGCCAGCAGCCCGTCGGACAGGGCGGCTGGCTACACCTTC
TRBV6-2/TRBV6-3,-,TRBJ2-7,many,CASSRQRRQEQYF,TGTGCCAGTTCCCGGCAGCGGCGGCAGGAGCAGTACTTC